Reported below is one T cell receptor beta chain. The antigen is undetermined. Compared with germline, one end of the junction differs, possibly owing to a read error. This specimen comes from a study of neurological immune-mediated disorders. 5'RACE with 10-nucleotide random UMIs generated the cDNA. TCRdb re-derived calls from the 5' RACE reads in MiXCR, one entry per CDR3 protein. This sample carries approximately 40,000 distinct CDR3 sequences, less than 5% of them seen once, and the ten largest clones take roughly 2%. The study, taken as a whole, reports: HTLV-1-associated myelopathy had the most TCR clonal expansion, while multiple sclerosis had the least, a level that fell below healthy controls.

This clonotype originated in a man in his thirties or forties with multiple sclerosis. Material: PBMCs.

In DNA, the CDR3 is TGTGCCAGCAGCAAAACAGGGGAGGGTCAGCCCCAGAATTTT. It translates to CASSKTGEGQPQNF. This chain uses TRBV9 with TRBJ1-5; TRBD1 aligns across 7 bases. The germline CDR1 and CDR2 sequences are SGDLS and YYNGEE. CDR3 size: 14 residues. The whole variable domain, filled in from reference TRBV9 and TRBJ1-5, reads DSGVTQTPKHLITATGQRVTLRCSPRSGDLSVYWYQQSLDQGLQFLIQYYNGEERAKGNILERFSAQQFPDLHSELNLSSLELGDSALYFCASSKTGEGQPQNFGDGTRLSIL.